Detailed here is one T cell receptor beta chain. This clone has only a few counts. What this receptor recognizes is not known. No quality values exist for individual bases; no much larger clone is one base distant. Different DNA sequences within this sample yield the same CDR3. The time point tag for this specimen amounts to: about 25 weeks on oral tofacitinib. The treatment or condition label corresponds to: oral pan-JAK inhibitor, 5-10 mg twice daily. Lesional scalp punch biopsies and peripheral blood were collected from alopecia areata patients. After PBMCs were isolated by density centrifugation and stained for CD3, CD4 and CD8, a FACSAria was used to sort CD4+ and CD8+ T cells. Libraries came from the immunoSEQ multiplex PCR assay. For TCR sequencing, RNA was extracted from every sample and reverse transcribed into cDNA to serve as template. SuperScript III was used for first-strand cDNA synthesis, primed with a 2:1 mix of oligo-dT and random hexamers. A synthetic immune receptor repertoire was used to gauge amplification bias, and whatever bias remained was removed computationally. The original pipeline was this. After raw reads were preprocessed to remove errors, the CDR3 was defined following IMGT conventions as running from the conserved cysteine to phenylalanine. Clonality was computed as 1 minus the Shannon entropy, with the entropy normalized by log2 of the number of productive unique TCRs. CD4 or CD8 identity of scalp clones was inferred by cross-referencing scalp TCRbeta sequences with sorted blood CD4 and CD8 repertoires. Held by TCRdb, this immuneACCESS table contains in-frame sequences only and omits some clones. Under half of the omission traces to an unresolved V gene where checked; the cause of the rest is unknown. V, J and clone size reflect that table, while D and trimming were determined from the DNA. The table for this sample lists 79,000 or so clones; around 65% of them were counted only once. Clones ranked in the top ten supply 20% to 25% of the sample.

This entry comes from a study of CD8+ T cells in alopecia areata (dated by TCRdb to the late 2010s). With regard to the full study: Treated patients were enrolled in an open-label pilot trial of oral tofacitinib, 5 to 10 mg twice daily, for moderate-to-severe alopecia areata. Clonality in the scalp was compared among normal scalp (n=4), patchy alopecia areata scalp (n=8), and alopecia totalis/universalis scalp (n=8). immunoSEQ multiplex PCR using 35 Vbeta forward primers and 13 Jbeta reverse primers was used to amplify TCRbeta CDR3 regions. The RNA source kit depended on sample type: the PAXgene miRNA kit for fixed scalp, the miRNeasy kit for PBMCs, and the RNeasy kit for mouse skin. Disease severity in treated patients was measured with the SALT score, which quantifies the percentage of affected scalp surface area. On the human side, TCRbeta sequencing was run on scalp tissue and on sorted CD4+ and CD8+ peripheral blood T cells from healthy controls and from alopecia areata patients with either patchy or totalis/universalis disease. The study used high-throughput TCRbeta sequencing to examine T cell clonal expansion in alopecia areata, in both the C3H/HeJ mouse model and human patients. Patients received tofacitinib for 6 to 18 months and were then followed off drug for 6 months to check for delayed response and recurrence. Biopsies were taken from tofacitinib-treated patients at baseline and again at 4 and 24 weeks into treatment, and several of those patients also had a later scalp biopsy. Paper-wide results and their limitations: Scalp clonality and the number of expanded CD8+ clones among the top 100 scalp clones were significantly decreased by tofacitinib. Shared TCR sequences between patients were less evident than in mice, which may be partly attributable to HLA diversity in the patient population. Lesional scalp, especially in alopecia totalis/universalis, showed higher clonality and more expanded CD8+ clones than normal scalp, suggesting antigenic drive. Because the treated cohort was small and had just a single nonresponder, larger studies are needed to establish links between baseline CD8+ expansion and response. Unlike mouse skin, which is dominated by gammadelta T cells, normal human skin has resident alphabeta T cells that are also sequenced, and this complicates analysis of the scalp TCR repertoire. Many expanded lesional clones persisted in scalp and blood during tofacitinib treatment, which may partly explain relapse after stopping treatment.

The source of this sequence is a human donor with alopecia areata. The sequences come from CD8+ T cells sorted from blood, collected at week 24, from a patient treated with tofacitinib.

The CDR3 is CASSWTDNEQFF. Here is the DNA: TGCGCCAGCAGCTGGACCGACAATGAGCAGTTCTTC. The rearranged chain carries TRBV5-1 and TRBJ2-1; the D gene cannot be resolved reliably. V is pared back by 3 bases and J by 5 bases, with 6 bases lying between the germline termini. Spanning cysteine to phenylalanine, the CDR3 consists of 12 amino acids. Only the CDR3 part of the read is kept: 36 bases, read in frame from the first base. The germline V gene provides CDR1 SGHRS and CDR2 YFSETQ. Extended through the reference TRBV5-1 and TRBJ2-1 proteins, this CDR3 yields the full variable domain: KAGVTQTPRYLIKTRGQQVTLSCSPISGHRSVSWYQQTPGQGLQFLFEYFSETQRNKGNFPGRFSGRQFSNSRSEMNVSTLELGDSALYLCASSWTDNEQFFGPGTRLTVL.